This entry lists 29 T cell receptor beta chains sequenced from one sample in a study of blood T cells in healthy people across ages. A second PCR, run for roughly 7 to 11 cycles, used a sample-barcoded 5' primer plus a J-beta primer mix. TCRdb re-called the 5' RACE reads through MiXCR, storing one row per CDR3 protein. The data hold roughly 800,000 distinct CDR3 sequences, with approximately 25% observed a single time. This sample was also put to use in a study of T cells of mothers and their children.

Source material: blood. The receptors were sampled from a boy aged 10-17 years in good health.

The genes are TRBV9 and TRBJ2-3, with a tentative D call TRBD1 (6 bases). Trimming removed 1 base at V and 6 bases at J, with 12 bases between. Germline lookup yields CDR1 SGDLS and CDR2 YYNGEE. The CDR3 covers 14 residues. The CDR3 is CASSVFTGTDTQYF. The CDR3 DNA sequence: TGTGCCAGCAGCGTATTTACAGGGACCGATACGCAGTATTTT.

This chain links TRBV7-9 with TRBJ2-3; tentatively, D is TRBD1 or TRBD2 (5 bases each). The CDR3 consists of 18 residues. Germline V gene sequence: CDR1 SEHNR, CDR2 FQNEAQ (reference sequence). Trimming took off 2 bases at V and 1 base at J, with 19 bases between the two ends. The CDR3 loop is CASSLLSGGDSGTDTQYF. Here the CDR3 DNA reads TGTGCCAGCAGCTTATTAAGTGGGGGTGATAGCGGCACAGATACGCAGTATTTT. Complete variable domain (other parts from reference TRBV7-9 and TRBJ2-3): DTGVSQNPRHKITKRGQNVTFRCDPISEHNRLYWYRQTLGQGPEFLTYFQNEAQLEKSRLLSDRFSAERPKGSFSTLEIQRTEQGDSAMYLCASSLLSGGDSGTDTQYFGPGTRLTVL.

This clonotype occurred a few times. The gene calls are TRBV6-1 and TRBJ2-5; either TRBD1 or TRBD2 may supply D (5 bases each). The last part of the DNA fits TRBJ2-7 better; the J call may be wrong. CDR1 MNHNS and CDR2 SASEGT come from the germline V gene. The CDR3 spans 14 residues. CDR3 residues: CASSEIRGVNEQYF. DNA for the CDR3: TGTGCCAGCAGTGAAATCCGAGGGGTTAACGAGCAGTACTTC.

Regarding this clonotype: One end of the junction fails to match germline, which may point to a read error. V and J are TRBV5-5 and TRBJ2-4; tentative D call: TRBD2 (6 bases). This CDR3 comprises 16 residues. Germline CDR1 and CDR2: SGHKS and YYEKEE (reference sequence). The CDR3 DNA is TGTGCCAGCAGCGGGGGGAGTCTTCTAGCCAAAAACACTCAGTACTTC. Amino acid sequence: CASSGGSLLAKNTQYF.

This clonotype was observed a few times. The gene calls are TRBV14 and TRBJ2-1, with D possibly being TRBD1 (5 bases). The end of the DNA fits TRBJ2-5 better, so the J call may be wrong. The CDR3 runs 15 residues. In germline, CDR1 is SGHDN, CDR2 FVKESK. The CDR3 region is CASSQDGRAGETQYF. CDR3 DNA: TGTGCCAGCAGCCAAGATGGCAGGGCCGGGGAGACCCAGTACTTC.

This clonotype was observed a few times. The rearrangement links TRBV20-1 to TRBJ1-5; 12 bases map to TRBD1. Germline-derived CDR1 and CDR2 are DFQATT and SNEGSKA (reference sequence). V shed 7 bases, J shed 6 bases, and the junction held 7 bases outside the gene matches. The CDR3 extends over 14 amino acids. For the CDR3, the DNA is TGCAGTGTTCCCGGGACAGGGGGCGGTCAGCCCCAGCATTTT. Translation gives CSVPGTGGGQPQHF.

The chain recombines TRBV4-2 with TRBJ2-1, with D unresolved. CDR1 is LGHNA and CDR2 is YNFKEQ in the germline V gene. This CDR3 region has 16 residues. V shed 0 bases and J shed 5 bases, with 14 bases lying between them. CDR3 region: CASSQDLGYIDNEQFF. As DNA, the CDR3 is TGTGCCAGCAGCCAAGATCTAGGCTATATAGACAATGAGCAGTTCTTC.

This sequence joins TRBV12-3 or TRBV12-4 and TRBJ2-1, with 10 bases identical to TRBD2. With V trimmed by 3 bases and J by 8 bases, 1 base remained unmatched. This CDR3 contains 13 residues. This chain's CDR3 is CASSFGTSDEQFF. Written as DNA, the CDR3 is TGTGCCAGCAGTTTTGGGACTAGCGATGAGCAGTTCTTC.

In this sample, this clonotype turned up a few times. The gene calls are TRBV29-1 and TRBJ2-7, with D unclear. Germline V gene data show CDR1 as SQVTM and CDR2 as ANQGSEA. CDR3 size: 16 residues. Trimming shortened V by 0 bases and J by 6 bases, and 21 bases separated the two germline ends. In DNA, the CDR3 is TGCAGCGTTGAAGATACGGATGACACCCCAGTGTCCGAGCAGTACTTC. It specifies CSVEDTDDTPVSEQYF.

The rearrangement joins TRBV20-1 to TRBJ2-7; no firm D call. CDR1 and CDR2 from the germline V gene are DFQATT and SNEGSKA (reference sequence). The CDR3 contains 12 residues. V lost 5 bases and J 1 base, leaving 9 bases between the germline ends. The CDR3: CSASLKSYEQYF. As DNA, the CDR3 is TGCAGTGCTTCTCTCAAGTCCTACGAGCAGTACTTC.

This clonotype turned up a few times. The V and J genes are TRBV19 and TRBJ1-4, with D maybe TRBD1 (5 bases). The ends were cut back, 7 bases at V and 3 bases at J, with 9 bases in the middle. CDR3 length: 13 amino acids. Germline CDR1 LNHDA, CDR2 SQIVND (reference sequence). CDR3 amino acids: CASTTGANEKLFF. DNA for the CDR3: TGTGCCAGTACCACAGGCGCTAATGAAAAACTGTTTTTT.

This chain joins TRBV29-1 and TRBJ1-4; tentatively, D is TRBD1 (6 bases). The germline CDR1 and CDR2 sequences are SQVTM and ANQGSEA. V was trimmed by 6 bases and J by 0 bases, leaving 8 bases between them. The CDR3 sequence is 13 residues long. The CDR3 protein is CSVRTATNEKLFF. CDR3 DNA: TGCAGCGTCAGGACAGCAACTAATGAAAAACTGTTTTTT.

This clonotype was seen a few times. The chain is built from TRBV5-1 and TRBJ2-6; possibly TRBD1 for D (6 bases). This CDR3 is 17 amino acids long. Trimming took 0 bases from V and 0 from J, leaving 10 bases between them. Per germline, CDR1 SGHRS and CDR2 YFSETQ. The DNA of the CDR3 is TGCGCCAGCAGCTTGGCCAGGGGAGACTCTGGGGCCAACGTCCTGACTTTC. Encoded protein: CASSLARGDSGANVLTF.

This clonotype was found a few times. A much larger clone differs by one base, so this may be a read error. The chain carries TRBV7-3 and TRBJ2-1, with 11 positions matching TRBD2. CDR1 is SGHTA, CDR2 FQGTGA, per germline. The CDR3 covers 15 residues. The CDR3 protein is CSSSSGLAGYNEQFF. The CDR3 DNA reads as TGTTCCAGCAGCTCCGGACTAGCGGGTTACAATGAGCAGTTCTTC. Together with reference TRBV7-3 and TRBJ2-1, the CDR3 gives the full variable domain: GAGVSQTPSNKVTEKGKYVELRCDPISGHTALYWYRQSLGQGPEFLIYFQGTGAADDSGLPNDRFFAVRPEGSVSTLKIQRTERGDSAVYLCSSSSGLAGYNEQFFGPGTRLTVL.

This chain links TRBV10-3 with TRBJ2-7, with D maybe TRBD1 (6 bases). Germline CDR1 reads ENHRY; CDR2 reads SYGVKD. The CDR3 covers 13 residues. V gave up 8 bases and J gave up 1 base, with 12 bases separating them. The CDR3 region has the DNA TGTGCCATCTCAGGGGAGTGGTCCTACGAGCAGTACTTC. Its protein is CAISGEWSYEQYF.

The chain uses TRBV29-1 and TRBJ2-3; 14 nucleotides line up with TRBD2. Looked up from germline, CDR1 is SQVTM and CDR2 is ANQGSEA. CDR3 length: 17 amino acids. The junction had 14 bases not matched to a gene; V was cut back by 6 bases and J by 6 bases. The CDR3 loop is CSVRTSGRIPLEDTQYF. DNA for the CDR3: TGCAGCGTCCGGACTAGCGGGAGGATTCCCCTCGAGGATACGCAGTATTTT.

This sequence joins TRBV12-3 or TRBV12-4 and TRBJ1-5; possibly TRBD1 for D (6 bases). V lost 5 bases to trimming and J lost 0 bases, with 11 bases between them. The CDR3 extends over 15 amino acids. This CDR3 reads CASSNREYSNQPQHF. The CDR3, as DNA: TGTGCCAGCAGTAACAGGGAGTATAGCAATCAGCCCCAGCATTTT.

Of note for this clonotype: The junction departs from the called germline gene at one end, perhaps through a read error. This rearrangement joins TRBV7-7 to TRBJ2-5; 11 nucleotides agree with TRBD2. The CDR3 spans 17 residues. Per the germline V gene, CDR1 is SSHAT and CDR2 is FNYEAQ (reference sequence). The CDR3 spells CASSLELAGVREETQYF. As DNA, the CDR3 is TGTGCTAGCAGCTTAGAACTAGCGGGGGTCAGGGAGGAGACCCAGTACTTC.

This clonotype was seen more than once but under ten times. This rearrangement joins TRBV12-3 or TRBV12-4 to TRBJ1-1, with D maybe TRBD1 (6 bases). The CDR3 has 14 amino acids. The V and J ends lost 7 bases and 6 bases respectively, with 18 bases between them. For the CDR3, the DNA is TGTGCCAGCACCGTCGAGGGGGAACTGTCTGAAGCTTTCTTT. Protein product: CASTVEGELSEAFF.

This clonotype was seen a handful of times. CDR3 bases: TGTGCCAGCACCCAGGAGGGTTCGGCTAACTATGGCTACACCTTC. Translation: CASTQEGSANYGYTF. This chain links TRBV12-3 or TRBV12-4 with TRBJ1-2; D unclear. V was shortened by 7 bases and J by 0 bases, with 15 bases between the two germline ends. The length of the CDR3 is 15 residues.

There are a few counts of this clonotype. The chain couples TRBV7-9 to TRBJ1-1; D may be TRBD1 (5 bases). The CDR3 extends over 14 amino acids. The germline V gene has CDR1 SEHNR and CDR2 FQNEAQ (reference sequence). Trimming shortened V by 2 bases and J by 0 bases, and 7 bases separated the two germline ends. The CDR3 is CASSLRQLNTEAFF. The CDR3 DNA is TGTGCCAGCAGCTTACGACAGTTGAACACTGAAGCTTTCTTT.

The chain employs TRBV12-3 or TRBV12-4 and TRBJ1-1; D remains ambiguous. CDR3 length: 11 amino acids. Trimming removed 6 bases at V and 6 bases at J, with 8 bases between. The CDR3 reads CASSTSAEAFF. The CDR3 nucleotides are TGTGCCAGCAGCACTAGCGCTGAAGCTTTCTTT.

This clonotype was counted a few times. The chain couples TRBV6-2 or TRBV6-3 to TRBJ2-5; D is perhaps TRBD2 (6 bases). The CDR3 totals 14 residues. Germline loops: CDR1 MNHEY, CDR2 SVGEGT. The V and J ends lost 4 bases and 3 bases respectively, with 12 bases between them. The CDR3 protein is CASSWLAAKETQYF. In nucleotides, the CDR3 is TGTGCCAGCAGTTGGTTAGCGGCTAAAGAGACCCAGTACTTC.

This chain joins TRBV3-1 and TRBJ2-1; TRBD2 might be the D (6 bases). Germline CDR1 reads LGHDT; CDR2 reads YNNKEL (reference sequence). The V and J ends lost 0 bases and 9 bases respectively, with 12 bases between them. The CDR3 sequence is 14 residues long. The CDR3 spells CASSQEGGRVEQFF. The CDR3 region has the DNA TGTGCCAGCAGCCAAGAAGGAGGGCGGGTTGAGCAGTTCTTC.

This clonotype appeared a few times. The chain combines TRBV20-1 with TRBJ2-1; 7 bases are shared with TRBD2. Germline CDR1 and CDR2: DFQATT and SNEGSKA (reference sequence). The length of the CDR3 is 13 residues. Trimming removed 7 bases from V and 2 bases from J; junction bases left unmatched: 5. The DNA of the CDR3 is TGCAGTGGTCAGGGAGGGGCCTACAATGAGCAGTTCTTC. It is translated as CSGQGGAYNEQFF.

This clonotype came up a few times. One junction end does not reproduce the germline sequence, and a read error may be involved. V is TRBV7-7 and J is TRBJ2-5; 12 positions agree with TRBD2. Germline assignment: CDR1 SSHAT and CDR2 FNYEAQ (reference sequence). CDR3 size: 15 residues. CDR3 amino acids: CASSLASGGVETQYF. The CDR3 bases are TGTGCTAGCAGCTTAGCTAGCGGGGGGGTTGAGACCCAGTACTTC.

The chain recombines TRBV5-1 with TRBJ2-1; 10 bases align to TRBD2. Germline V gene data show CDR1 as SGHRS and CDR2 as YFSETQ. There are 17 residues in the CDR3. V was clipped by 0 bases and J by 4 bases; unmatched bases: 7. CDR3 sequence reads: CASSLELAGVVYNEQFF. CDR3 bases: TGCGCCAGCAGCTTGGAGCTAGCGGGAGTGGTATACAATGAGCAGTTCTTC.

The chain joins TRBV6-6 to TRBJ2-7, with D tentatively TRBD2 (6 bases). Germline-derived CDR1 and CDR2 are MNHNY and SVGAGI (reference sequence). V lost 8 bases and J lost 9, with 17 bases in between. The CDR3 consists of 12 residues. The CDR3 region has the DNA TGTGCCAGCGGCCCGGGGGATTGGGTGCAGTACTTC. Amino acids: CASGPGDWVQYF.

The V call is TRBV5-5, the J call TRBJ2-5, with unresolved D. Germline lookup yields CDR1 SGHKS and CDR2 YYEKEE (reference sequence). V lost 1 base to trimming and J lost 5 bases, with 12 bases between them. This CDR3 is 14 amino acids long. CDR3 region: CASSLSANIETQYF. The DNA for the CDR3 is TGTGCCAGCAGCTTGTCTGCTAACATCGAGACCCAGTACTTC.